The rows below give T cell receptor beta chains drawn from one sample of a study of shared clonotypes between healthy human individuals. Profiling relied on immunoSEQ multiplex PCR, and the TCRdb table lists in-frame clones only, not all of them. The sample contains 2,500,000 or so clones, around 92% of which appear only once. Input material: naive CD4+ T cells from PBMCs. These receptor sequences come from a man between 18 and 35 years old in good health. Some clones in this sample may be carry-over from other donors' samples. Each CDR3 is given with its conserved first and last residue. D genes are given only for firm matches. Expanded clones are given a class, and other clones once, few, many or no size at all.

>15|TRBV4-2|-|TRBJ1-4|-
TGTGCCAGCAGCCCAATGGTCGGGACCGTAGAAAAACTGTTTTTT
CASSPMVGTVEKLFF
>16|TRBV4-3|TRBD1|TRBJ1-4|-
TGCGCCAGCAGCCCTCTACGGACAGGGGGGGCCGAAAAACTGTTTTTT
CASSPLRTGGAEKLFF
>16|TRBV6-5|TRBD1|TRBJ2-4|-
TGTGCCAGCAGTTCCCAACAGGGGGTAGCCAAAAACATTCAGTACTTC
CASSSQQGVAKNIQYF
>15|TRBV7-2|-|TRBJ2-3|-
TGTGCCAGCACCTCCCCGGGACTTGGGACAGATACGCAGTATTTT
CASTSPGLGTDTQYF
>14|TRBV29-1|TRBD1|TRBJ2-1|-
TGCAGCGTTGAACTGTACAGGGGGTTAAATGAGCAGTTCTTC
CSVELYRGLNEQFF
>14|TRBV2|-|TRBJ1-5|-
TGTGCCAGCAGTGAAGAGTCAGGGGATCAGCCCCAGCATTTT
CASSEESGDQPQHF
>14|TRBV5-5|-|TRBJ2-3|-
TGTGCCAGCAGCTTGGTGACAGCCACAGATACGCAGTATTTT
CASSLVTATDTQYF
>16|TRBV10-3|TRBD1|TRBJ1-4|-
TGTGCCATCAGTGAGTCACGGACAGGGGGCAGTGAAAAACTGTTTTTT
CAISESRTGGSEKLFF
>13|TRBV30|TRBD1|TRBJ2-2|-
TGTGCCTGGGGTCTACAGGGGGCCGGGGAGCTGTTTTTT
CAWGLQGAGELFF
>13|TRBV5-1|-|TRBJ1-4|-
TGCGCCAGCGCCCCAGCAACGGGGGAAAAACTGTTTTTT
CASAPATGEKLFF
>12|TRBV28|-|TRBJ2-1|-
TGTGCCAGCAGATCTACAGGGAGAGGGCAGTTCTTC
CASRSTGRGQFF
>13|TRBV30|-|TRBJ1-2|few
TGTGCCTGGATCCGGCTGGGGGCTCATGGCTACACCTTC
CAWIRLGAHGYTF
>14|TRBV5-1|TRBD2|TRBJ2-7|-
TGCGCCAGCAGATACGGACTAGCGGCTTTCGAGCAGTACTTC
CASRYGLAAFEQYF
>14|TRBV28|-|TRBJ1-4|once
TGTGCCAGCAGTTTGACAACTCCTAATGAAAAACTGTTTTTT
CASSLTTPNEKLFF
>15|TRBV18|-|TRBJ2-1|-
TGTGCCAGCTCGAGCGGGACAGGCAACTACAATGAGCAGTTCTTC
CASSSGTGNYNEQFF
>18|TRBV27|TRBD1|TRBJ1-2|-
TGTGCCAGCAGTTCCCGGCCGGGACAGGGGACACTTAACTATGGCTACACCTTC
CASSSRPGQGTLNYGYTF
>13|TRBV6-6|-|TRBJ2-7|once
TGTGCCAGCAGTCGCGTCTGGGGAGGCGAGCAGTACTTC
CASSRVWGGEQYF
>15|TRBV9|-|TRBJ1-2|once
TGTGCCAGCAGCGCCGGGGACCGGTCTAACTATGGCTACACCTTC
CASSAGDRSNYGYTF
>14|TRBV5-1|-|TRBJ2-5|-
TGCGCCAGCAGCTTGGCCTATCGGGGGGAGACCCAGTACTTC
CASSLAYRGETQYF
>11|TRBV7-9|-|TRBJ2-3|-
TGTGCCAGCAGCTTGTCAGATACGCAGTATTTT
CASSLSDTQYF
>15|TRBV5-1|-|TRBJ2-2|-
TGCGCCAGCAGGGACGGCACCAGTAACACCGGGGAGCTGTTTTTT
CASRDGTSNTGELFF
>14|TRBV19|-|TRBJ1-6|-
TGTGCCAGTAGTATTTTAGATCCGTTTTCACCCCTCCACTTT
CASSILDPFSPLHF
>13|TRBV29-1|TRBD1|TRBJ2-1|-
TGCAGCGTTTCGGGACAGACCTACAATGAGCAGTTCTTC
CSVSGQTYNEQFF
>15|TRBV7-2|-|TRBJ1-4|once
TGTGCCAGCACCTCAGTCCGAGGGCGCGGTGAAAAACTGTTTTTT
CASTSVRGRGEKLFF
>15|TRBV13|-|TRBJ2-7|-
TGTGCCAGCAGCCGCCCAGGCTCCGGAGGCGGTCGCTCCGACTTC
CASSRPGSGGGRSDF
>14|TRBV14|TRBD1|TRBJ2-3|-
TGTGCCAGCAGCCGGACGGGACAGCGCGATACGCAGTATTTT
CASSRTGQRDTQYF
>18|TRBV12-5|-|TRBJ2-7|-
TGTGCTAGTGGTTTGGTACCCCTTCGGACTTACGACTCCTACGAGCAGTACTTC
CASGLVPLRTYDSYEQYF
>15|TRBV6-5|-|TRBJ2-5|-
TGTGCCAGCAGCAAGGACCTCGCCCACGCGGAGACCCAGTACTTC
CASSKDLAHAETQYF
>15|TRBV27|TRBD2|TRBJ2-7|-
TGTGCCAGCAGTTTTGCGGGGGAGAGCTCCTACGAGCAGTACTTC
CASSFAGESSYEQYF
>15|TRBV28|TRBD1|TRBJ1-3|once
TGTGCCAGCAGAGCAGGGGGGAGCTCTGGAAACACCATATATTTT
CASRAGGSSGNTIYF
>16|TRBV10-1|TRBD2|TRBJ2-7|-
TGCGCCAGCAGTGAGTCTAGCGGGAGCGGTACCTACGAGCAGTACTTC
CASSESSGSGTYEQYF
>18|TRBV4-2|TRBD1|TRBJ2-1|-
TGTGCCAGCAGCCAGGGACAGAACATGGGATGGATGTTGGATGAGCAGTTCTTC
CASSQGQNMGWMLDEQFF
>14|TRBV5-1|-|TRBJ2-2|-
TGCGCCAGCAGCTTGGCAGGAAACACCGGGGAGCTGTTTTTT
CASSLAGNTGELFF
>18|TRBV14|TRBD2|TRBJ2-2|-
TGTGCCAGCAGCCACCGGCGGGAGGGCCTTTCGAACACCGGGGAGCTGTTTTTT
CASSHRREGLSNTGELFF
>14|TRBV18|-|TRBJ2-7|-
TGTGCCAGCTCACCCGCAGGGAACTACTACGAGCAGTACTTC
CASSPAGNYYEQYF
>13|TRBV18|-|TRBJ2-1|-
TGTGCCAGCTCAACAACAGGGCCCCTGGAGCAGTTCTTC
CASSTTGPLEQFF
>9|TRBV12-1|-|TRBJ2-1|-
TGTGCCGTCCACAATGAGCAGTTCTTC
CAVHNEQFF
>15|TRBV6-5|TRBD1|TRBJ2-3|-
TGTGCCAGCAGCCGCCGACAGGGGAGCACAGATACGCAGTATTTT
CASSRRQGSTDTQYF
>13|TRBV6-5|-|TRBJ1-5|-
TGTGCCAGCAGGCCCAGGGTCAATCAGCCCCAGCATTTT
CASRPRVNQPQHF
>16|TRBV27|TRBD2|TRBJ2-1|-
TGTGCCAGCAGTTTATCGGTAGCGGGAGGATGGAATGAGCAGTTCTTC
CASSLSVAGGWNEQFF
>15|TRBV5-1|-|TRBJ2-2|-
TGCGCCAGCAGCTTGGGGGGAACGAACACCGGGGAGCTGTTTTTT
CASSLGGTNTGELFF
>17|TRBV6-1|-|TRBJ2-1|-
TGTGCCAGCAGTGAATTATTAATTTTCCGGGCCTTCAGTAAGGAGTTCTTC
CASSELLIFRAFSKEFF
>14|TRBV5-1|-|TRBJ1-1|-
TGCGCCAGCAGCCTAGACCCAGTCGACGCTGAAGCTTTCTTT
CASSLDPVDAEAFF
>17|TRBV9|TRBD1|TRBJ1-2|-
TGTGCCAGCAGCGTCGACGGTGGGACAGGGGAACTCTATGGCTACACCTTC
CASSVDGGTGELYGYTF
>16|TRBV9|TRBD1|TRBJ2-1|once
TGTGCCAGCAGCGTAGAACTCCAGGGGGCATACAATGAGCAGTTCTTC
CASSVELQGAYNEQFF
>13|TRBV5-1|-|TRBJ2-7|-
TGCGCCAGCAGCTTGGGTACCAACTACGAGCAGTACTTC
CASSLGTNYEQYF
>14|TRBV6-6|TRBD2|TRBJ2-1|-
TGTGCCAGCAGGACTAGCGGGAGAGGAAATGAGCAGTTCTTC
CASRTSGRGNEQFF
>14|TRBV7-2|-|TRBJ2-2|-
TGTGCCAGCAGCTTAGTTGGGAGAACCGGGGAGCTGTTTTTT
CASSLVGRTGELFF
>16|TRBV6-4|TRBD2|TRBJ2-1|-
TGTGCCAGCAGTGTAGGCAGGACTAGCGGATACAATGAGCAGTTCTTC
CASSVGRTSGYNEQFF
>13|TRBV7-8|-|TRBJ2-2|-
TGTGCCAGCAGCTTACCGAACACCGGGGAGCTGTTTTTT
CASSLPNTGELFF
>14|TRBV25-1|-|TRBJ1-2|-
TGTGCCAGCAGTGTAACGGGGGGCGGCTATGGCTACACCTTC
CASSVTGGGYGYTF
>13|TRBV14|TRBD1|TRBJ1-1|-
TGTGCCAGCAATAACAGGGGAATTACTGAAGCTTTCTTT
CASNNRGITEAFF
>14|TRBV15|-|TRBJ1-5|-
TGTGCCACCAGCAGAGATCTCCCCTACTTAGCCCAGCATTTT
CATSRDLPYLAQHF
>19|TRBV28|TRBD2|TRBJ2-3|-
TGTGCCAGCAGCCGGATCGGGACTAGCGGGGACTCTGGCACAGATACGCAGTATTTT
CASSRIGTSGDSGTDTQYF
>13|TRBV6-5|-|TRBJ2-7|-
TGTGCCAGCCGTGGGGCGGGATCTCGCGAGCAGTACTTC
CASRGAGSREQYF
>15|TRBV18|-|TRBJ1-2|-
TGTGCCAGCTCACCACCGTCCAGGGGATCATATGGCTACACCTTC
CASSPPSRGSYGYTF
>13|TRBV29-1|-|TRBJ1-1|few
TGCAGCTTCTTGGGAAGGGAAGGCACTGAAGCTTTCTTT
CSFLGREGTEAFF
>13|TRBV7-9|-|TRBJ2-5|-
TGTGCCACCTTTGCTTGGGCCGGGGAGACCCAGTACTTC
CATFAWAGETQYF
>14|TRBV2|-|TRBJ1-5|-
TGTGCCAGCAGTGGTACCGTTAGCAATCAGCCCCAGCATTTT
CASSGTVSNQPQHF